The clone carrying this T cell receptor (beta chain) has more than one count but fewer than ten. The antigen is unknown. Trimming took 6 bases from V and 6 from J, leaving 12 bases between them. Germline V CDR1 and CDR2: MNHEY, SVGEGT. The CDR3 covers 14 residues. This entry comes from a study of Ad26.COV2.S vaccination and SARS-CoV-2 variants. Study summary: In the study, Ad26.COV2.S was injected intramuscularly once, or twice 56 days apart.

Study observations and caveats: Reported findings describe substantial breadth in spike-specific CD8+ and CD4+ T cell responses following vaccination.

Measured with immunoSEQ multiplex PCR; TCRdb has only the in-frame clones, and not every one. The profile covers approximately 350,000 clones, with around 90% appearing a single time and roughly 3.6% taken by the ten largest. Stated treatment: 15 to 20 received Ad26.COV2.S at low or high dose, single or two shots; several received placebo; per-sample allocation not given. Following the first vaccine or placebo injection, samples were taken on day 63. Donation came from an adult in Boston who was aged 18-55 years. Immunization relied on an Ad26 vector, which expressed Wuhan-strain SARS-CoV-2 spike. J is TRBJ1-6 and V is TRBV6-2 or TRBV6-3, with a possible D match to TRBD1 (5 bases). The material was peripheral blood, obtained in a trial of Ad26.COV2.S vaccine versus placebo. This TCR was sampled from a person between 18 and 59 years old who received the Ad26.COV2.S COVID-19 vaccine or a placebo. Here the CDR3 DNA reads TGTGCCAGCAGCCTTATAGACAGTAATTCACCCCTCCACTTT. Its translation: CASSLIDSNSPLHF.